The TCR beta chain under discussion was sequenced for a study of cytomegalovirus exposure and HLA in healthy donors. Germline values: CDR1 SNHLY, CDR2 FYNNEI. CDR3 size: 15 residues. The germline V and J ends were trimmed by 6 bases and 7 bases, with 16 bases remaining between them. Points from the study as a whole: Cytomegalovirus association was assigned to more than 150 TCR beta chains.

Clones were sequenced by immunoSEQ multiplex PCR, and TCRdb holds only the in-frame ones, with some missing. The sample yields about 110,000 clones, around 85% seen once. For this clone: The antigen remains undetermined.

The clonotype originates from a woman between 18 and 29 years old in good health and CMV-seronegative. The gene calls are TRBV2 and TRBJ1-6; a possible D gene is TRBD1 (5 bases). Sequencing was done on a sample of PBMCs. The CDR3 DNA reads as TGTGCCAGCAGGGCCTCCGGGGGGAGAAATTCACCCCTCCACTTT. This encodes CASRASGGRNSPLHF.